These T cell receptor beta chains were read from a single sample in a study of blood T cell repertoires in COVID-19. Data came from immunoSEQ multiplex PCR; TCRdb stores just in-frame clones and leaves some out. Here the sample spans about 220,000 clones, around four fifths being singletons. The source material was PBMCs or T cells enriched from blood (not recorded which). Receptors originate from a middle-aged woman who had been exposed to COVID-19. CDR3s include the opening cysteine and the closing phenylalanine or tryptophan. A D gene is named only where the DNA matches it firmly. Clone size is given for some rows only: seen once, a few or many times, or a class if the clone is expanded.

>TRBJ1-1|few|-|TRBV2
TGTGCCAGCAGTGAATTGGGGGGAATGAACACTGAAGCTTTCTTT
CASSELGGMNTEAFF
>TRBJ1-2|-|TRBD1|TRBV9
TGTGCCAGCAGCGAGGGGACAGGGGGTAACTTCTATGGCTACACCTTC
CASSEGTGGNFYGYTF
>TRBJ1-1|few|-|TRBV18
TGTGCCAGCTCAACCGACAGCCTGGGTACTGAAGCTTTCTTT
CASSTDSLGTEAFF
>TRBJ2-7|few|-|TRBV4-1
TGCGCCAGCAGCCAAGCGATCTTGACAGGTACCTACGAGCAGTACTTC
CASSQAILTGTYEQYF
>TRBJ1-1|-|-|TRBV2
TGTGCCAGCAGTGTCGGGGTAGGCACTGAAGCTTTCTTT
CASSVGVGTEAFF
>TRBJ1-1|-|TRBD1|TRBV30
TGTGCCTGGGCGACAGGGTTGGCGGCCCTAGAAGCTTTCTTT
CAWATGLAALEAFF
>TRBJ2-1|-|-|TRBV9
TGTGCCAGCAGCGTTGGAGTATCTGAGCAGTTCTTC
CASSVGVSEQFF
>TRBJ1-2|-|-|TRBV5-1
TGCGCCAGCAGCTTGGAGTCCGGGGTCTATGGCTACACCTTC
CASSLESGVYGYTF
>TRBJ2-7|-|-|TRBV28
TGTGCCAGCAGTTTAGGGGGGTACGAGCAGTACTTC
CASSLGGYEQYF
>TRBJ1-1|-|-|TRBV2
TGTGCCAGCAGTGGGCCAGGGTTGAACACTGAAGCTTTCTTT
CASSGPGLNTEAFF
>TRBJ1-1|-|-|TRBV12-3/TRBV12-4
TGTGCCAGCAGTTTACAGGGCGGCACTGAAGCTTTCTTT
CASSLQGGTEAFF
>TRBJ1-4|-|TRBD1|TRBV10-3
TGTGCCATCAGTGAGTCGCTTGGGGACAGTTTAAATGAAAAACTGTTTTTT
CAISESLGDSLNEKLFF
>TRBJ1-1|-|-|TRBV18
TGTGCCAGCTCCCCCCCGGGAGCGGGGCAGGACACTGAAGCTTTCTTT
CASSPPGAGQDTEAFF
>TRBJ2-1|-|-|TRBV11-3
TGTGCCAGCAGCTCCGGGACTCAGAATGAGCAGTTCTTC
CASSSGTQNEQFF
>TRBJ2-3|-|TRBD2|TRBV4-2
TGTGCCAGCAGCCAAGAAACGGGGGGGCCCGATACGCAGTATTTT
CASSQETGGPDTQYF
>TRBJ2-3|-|-|TRBV9
TGTGCCAGCGGGGGCCGTAGCACAGATACGCAGTATTTT
CASGGRSTDTQYF
>TRBJ1-1|-|TRBD1|TRBV28
TGTGCCAGCAGTTCCCCTAGACAGGGGGCGGGCACTGAAGCTTTCTTT
CASSSPRQGAGTEAFF
>TRBJ1-1|-|-|TRBV5-1
TGCGCCAGCAGCTTGGGGACAGAAGTTATGAACACTGAAGCTTTCTTT
CASSLGTEVMNTEAFF
>TRBJ2-2|-|-|TRBV9
TGTGCCAGCAGCGTAGATGGGCGCACCGGGGAGCTGTTTTTT
CASSVDGRTGELFF
>TRBJ1-1|-|-|TRBV5-6
TGTGCCAGCAGCTTGACCCGGACTGAAGCTTTCTTT
CASSLTRTEAFF
>TRBJ1-1|-|-|TRBV6-5
TGTGCCAGCAGACCCTCCAGGGGCACTGAAGCTTTCTTT
CASRPSRGTEAFF
>TRBJ2-5|-|TRBD1|TRBV9
TGTGCCAGCAGCGAGCCCCCTAGGGGGCGAGAGACCCAGTACTTC
CASSEPPRGRETQYF
>TRBJ1-3|-|-|TRBV3-1/TRBV3-2
TGTGCCAGCAGCCAAGACCGGGGCACCATATATTTT
CASSQDRGTIYF
>TRBJ1-6|-|-|TRBV7-2
TGTGCCAGCAGCCCGTCCGGGAGTTATTCACCCCTCCACTTT
CASSPSGSYSPLHF
>TRBJ2-1|-|TRBD2|TRBV5-6
TGTGCCAGCAGCCCCGGGGGCGGGGGGGCTTACAATGAGCAGTTCTTC
CASSPGGGGAYNEQFF
>TRBJ2-5|-|-|TRBV12-3/TRBV12-4
TGTGCCAGCAGTTTCACAGGGATACAGACCCAGTACTTC
CASSFTGIQTQYF
>TRBJ1-4|-|TRBD1|TRBV4-2
TGTGCCAGCAGCCAAGATCGGACAGGGAATGAAAAACTGTTTTTT
CASSQDRTGNEKLFF
>TRBJ1-4|-|-|TRBV7-9
TGTGCCAGCAGCCTTCGGGGGGGAACTAATGAAAAACTGTTTTTT
CASSLRGGTNEKLFF
>TRBJ2-7|-|-|TRBV30
TGTGCCTGGAGTGTGGGGCAGGGGTGGACCGAGCAGTACTTC
CAWSVGQGWTEQYF
>TRBJ1-5|-|-|TRBV6-2/TRBV6-3
TGTGCCAGCAGTTACTCTGTTCTCAAGGGGAATAGCAATCAGCCCCAGCATTTT
CASSYSVLKGNSNQPQHF
>TRBJ2-5|-|TRBD1|TRBV14
TGTGCCAGCAGCCAAGCCGGGACAGAAGAGACCCAGTACTTC
CASSQAGTEETQYF
>TRBJ2-6|-|-|TRBV6-6
TGTGCCAGCAGTCCCGACAGGTTAAGCGACTCTGGGGCCAACGTCCTGACTTTC
CASSPDRLSDSGANVLTF
>TRBJ1-5|few|TRBD1|TRBV19
TGTGCCAGTAGTGGACAGGGCGGCAATCAGCCCCAGCATTTT
CASSGQGGNQPQHF
>TRBJ2-7|-|-|TRBV28
TGTGCCAGCAGGCCCGGGGGAACAAGCTCCTACGAGCAGTACTTC
CASRPGGTSSYEQYF
>TRBJ1-1|-|-|TRBV12-5
TGTGCTAGTGGTTTGGGCCGGTTATTAGAAGCTTTCTTT
CASGLGRLLEAFF
>TRBJ2-5|few|-|TRBV7-9
TGTGCCAGCAGCTGGACTACAGAGACCCAGTACTTC
CASSWTTETQYF
>TRBJ1-1|-|TRBD1|TRBV6-5
TGTGCCAGCAGTCCCCAGGACAGGGTGGAAGCTTTCTTT
CASSPQDRVEAFF
>TRBJ2-1|once|-|TRBV3-1/TRBV3-2
TGTGCCAGCAGCCCTCAATGGGCGTACAATGAGCAGTTCTTC
CASSPQWAYNEQFF
>TRBJ1-1|-|-|TRBV7-2
TGTGCCAGCAGCTTCGGGACTTTGAACACTGAAGCTTTCTTT
CASSFGTLNTEAFF
>TRBJ1-2|-|-|TRBV4-2
TGTGCCAGCAGCTCCGTAAGAGACTCCTATGGCTACACCTTC
CASSSVRDSYGYTF
>TRBJ1-1|-|-|TRBV7-3
TGTGCCAGCAGCTTGGGGGCCCGGAACACTGAAGCTTTCTTT
CASSLGARNTEAFF
>TRBJ1-3|-|-|TRBV7-6
TGTGCCAGCAGCTCCGGGCAGGGCGCGCGGGGAAACACCATATATTTT
CASSSGQGARGNTIYF
>TRBJ1-1|-|-|TRBV28
TGTGCCAGCAGTCGGGGGGTGGAGACTGAAGCTTTCTTT
CASSRGVETEAFF
>TRBJ2-7|-|-|TRBV5-6
TGTGCCAGCAGCTCGGACTTCGCGAGCTCCTACGAGCAGTACTTC
CASSSDFASSYEQYF
>TRBJ1-4|once|TRBD1|TRBV28
TGTGCCAGCAGTGTACGGACAGGGTCCTGGGGAACTAATGAAAAACTGTTTTTT
CASSVRTGSWGTNEKLFF
>TRBJ2-7|-|TRBD1|TRBV7-2
TGTGCCAGCAGCTTAAAGGTGGGGACAGGTCGGTTCTCCTACGAGCAGTACTTC
CASSLKVGTGRFSYEQYF
>TRBJ2-5|-|TRBD2|TRBV5-4
TGTGCCAGCAGTCTTAGCGGGGGGGCCGGGGAGACCCAGTACTTC
CASSLSGGAGETQYF
>TRBJ1-3|-|-|TRBV7-2
TGTGCCAGCAGCTCCCGGGGTCTGGTGGGGGCTGGTGGAAACACCATATATTTT
CASSSRGLVGAGGNTIYF
>TRBJ1-1|-|-|TRBV12-5
TGTGCTAGTGGTTTCCTGGTGGGTTCGGGTGAGGGAGCTTTCTTT
CASGFLVGSGEGAFF
>TRBJ1-5|-|-|TRBV6-5
TGTGCCAGCAGATCCGGTGGAGGGGGCAATCAGCCCCAGCATTTT
CASRSGGGGNQPQHF
>TRBJ1-3|once|TRBD1|TRBV5-1
TGCGCCAGCAGCTTGGGCCCGGGACAGGAGATCAACACCATATATTTT
CASSLGPGQEINTIYF
>TRBJ1-4|-|TRBD1|TRBV29-1
TGCAGCGTCGAGGGGGCGGCTAATGAAAAACTGTTTTTT
CSVEGAANEKLFF
>TRBJ1-5|-|TRBD1|TRBV4-1
TGCGCCAGCAGCCAAGGGACAGGGATATACAATCAGCCCCAGCATTTT
CASSQGTGIYNQPQHF